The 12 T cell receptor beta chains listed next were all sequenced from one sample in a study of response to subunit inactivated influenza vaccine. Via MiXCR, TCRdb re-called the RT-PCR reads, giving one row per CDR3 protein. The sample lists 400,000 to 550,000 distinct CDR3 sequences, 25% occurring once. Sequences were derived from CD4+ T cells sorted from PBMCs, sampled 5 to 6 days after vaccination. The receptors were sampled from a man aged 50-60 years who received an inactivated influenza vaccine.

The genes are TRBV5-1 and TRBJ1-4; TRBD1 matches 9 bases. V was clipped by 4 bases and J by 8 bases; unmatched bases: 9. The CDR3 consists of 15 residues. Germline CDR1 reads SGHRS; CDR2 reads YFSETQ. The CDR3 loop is CASSGTGMESEKLFF. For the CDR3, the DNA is TGCGCCAGCAGCGGGACAGGGATGGAGTCGGAAAAACTGTTTTTT.

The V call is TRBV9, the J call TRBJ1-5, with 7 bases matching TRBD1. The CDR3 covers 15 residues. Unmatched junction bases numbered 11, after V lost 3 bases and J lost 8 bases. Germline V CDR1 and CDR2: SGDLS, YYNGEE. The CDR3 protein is CASSGSGQPFEPQHF. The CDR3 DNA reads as TGTGCCAGCAGCGGTTCGGGACAGCCCTTCGAGCCCCAGCATTTT.

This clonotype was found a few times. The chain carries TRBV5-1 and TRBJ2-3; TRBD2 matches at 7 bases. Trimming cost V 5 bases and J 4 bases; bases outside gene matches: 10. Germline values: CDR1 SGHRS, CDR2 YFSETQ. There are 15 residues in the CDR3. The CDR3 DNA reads TGCGCCAGCAGTTCCGGGGGAGGGGTCGCAGATACGCAGTATTTT. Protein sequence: CASSSGGGVADTQYF.

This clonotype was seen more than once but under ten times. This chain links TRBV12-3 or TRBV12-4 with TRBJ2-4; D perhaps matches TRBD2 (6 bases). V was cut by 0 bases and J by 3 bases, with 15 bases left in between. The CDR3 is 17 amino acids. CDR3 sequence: CASSLASGPGGKNIQYF. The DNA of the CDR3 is TGTGCCAGCAGTTTAGCTTCGGGCCCCGGGGGCAAAAACATTCAGTACTTC.

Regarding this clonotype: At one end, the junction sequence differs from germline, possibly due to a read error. CDR3 amino acids: CAWSREAEYGTLLF. The CDR3, as DNA: TGTGCCTGGAGTAGGGAGGCGGAATACGGGACTCTCCTCTTC. The rearrangement links TRBV30 to TRBJ2-1, with D tentatively TRBD2 (6 bases). The CDR3 totals 14 residues. CDR1 is GTSNPN, CDR2 SVGIG, per germline (reference sequence).

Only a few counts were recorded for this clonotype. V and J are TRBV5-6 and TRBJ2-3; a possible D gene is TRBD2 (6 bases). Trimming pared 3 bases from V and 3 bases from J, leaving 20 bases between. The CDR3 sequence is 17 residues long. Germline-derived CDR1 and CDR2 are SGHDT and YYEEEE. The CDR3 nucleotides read TGTGCCAGCAGCTCTCGTCGAACGGGAGTTTTAACAGATACGCAGTATTTT. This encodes CASSSRRTGVLTDTQYF. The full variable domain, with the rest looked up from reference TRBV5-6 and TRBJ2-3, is DAGVTQSPTHLIKTRGQQVTLRCSPKSGHDTVSWYQQALGQGPQFIFQYYEEEERQRGNFPDRFSGHQFPNYSSELNVNALLLGDSALYLCASSSRRTGVLTDTQYFGPGTRLTVL.

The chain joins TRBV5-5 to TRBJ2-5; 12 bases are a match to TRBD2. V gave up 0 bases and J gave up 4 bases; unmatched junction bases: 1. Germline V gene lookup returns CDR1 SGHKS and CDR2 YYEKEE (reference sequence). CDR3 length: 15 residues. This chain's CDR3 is CASSLASGRVETQYF. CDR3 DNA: TGTGCCAGCAGCTTGGCTAGCGGGAGGGTAGAGACCCAGTACTTC.

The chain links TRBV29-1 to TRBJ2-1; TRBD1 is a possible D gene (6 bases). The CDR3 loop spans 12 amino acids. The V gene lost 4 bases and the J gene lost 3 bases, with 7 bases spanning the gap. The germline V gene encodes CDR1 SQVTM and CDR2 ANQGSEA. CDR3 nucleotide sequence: TGCAGCGTTGTACAGGGCTACAATGAGCAGTTCTTC. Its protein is CSVVQGYNEQFF.

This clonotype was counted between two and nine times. CDR3 sequence reads: CASSVWGESTDTQYF. The CDR3, as DNA: TGTGCCAGCAGCGTATGGGGGGAGAGCACAGATACGCAGTATTTT. V is TRBV9 and J is TRBJ2-3, with D maybe TRBD2 (6 bases). Deletions cut 1 base from V and 0 bases from J, with 9 bases between. Germline values: CDR1 SGDLS, CDR2 YYNGEE. CDR3 length: 15 residues.

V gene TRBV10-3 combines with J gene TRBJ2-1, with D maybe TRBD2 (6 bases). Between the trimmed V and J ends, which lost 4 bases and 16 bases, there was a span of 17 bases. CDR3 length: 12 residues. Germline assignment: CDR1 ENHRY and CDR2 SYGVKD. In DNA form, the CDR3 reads TGTGCCATCAGTGGGACCGGGGAGGAATGCTTCTTC. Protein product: CAISGTGEECFF.

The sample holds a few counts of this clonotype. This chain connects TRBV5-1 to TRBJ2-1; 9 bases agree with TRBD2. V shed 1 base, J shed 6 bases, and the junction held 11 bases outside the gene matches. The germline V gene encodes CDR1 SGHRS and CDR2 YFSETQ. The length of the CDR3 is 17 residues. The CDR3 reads CASSLSSKAGGFNEQFF. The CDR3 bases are TGCGCCAGCAGCTTGAGTTCTAAAGCGGGAGGTTTCAATGAGCAGTTCTTC.

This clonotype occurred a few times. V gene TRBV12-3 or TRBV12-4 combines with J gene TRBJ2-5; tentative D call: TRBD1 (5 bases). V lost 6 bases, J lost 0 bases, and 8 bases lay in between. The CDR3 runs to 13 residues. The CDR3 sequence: CASRTVNQETQYF. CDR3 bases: TGTGCCAGCAGGACAGTCAACCAAGAGACCCAGTACTTC.